Presented here are 32 T cell receptor beta chains from one specimen sequenced in a study of molecular identifiers for immune sequencing clone quantification. TCRdb reprocessed the PCR reads via MiXCR and lists one record per CDR3 protein. The table includes tens of thousands of distinct CDR3 sequences, 24% detected once. Sequencing input: naive CD8+ T cells from blood, with Jurkat cell RNA spiked in. Stated subset: FACS-sorted CD8+CD4-CCR7+CD45RA+ naive T cells. These receptors were collected from a human donor in good health. Some libraries in this study had Jurkat cell RNA spiked in.

There are many counts of this clonotype. In DNA form, the CDR3 reads TGTGCCAGCAGCCAGGGGACTAGCCGCCTCAATGAGCAGTTCTTC. Translation: CASSQGTSRLNEQFF. The rearrangement uses TRBV14 and TRBJ2-1, with 9 bases matching TRBD2. This CDR3 has 15 residues. V gave up 3 bases and J gave up 6 bases; unmatched junction bases: 6. Looked up from germline, CDR1 is SGHDN and CDR2 is FVKESK.

This clonotype was observed many times. This sequence joins TRBV4-1 and TRBJ2-7, with unresolved D. The CDR3 is 15 amino acids. Germline V gives CDR1 MGHRA, CDR2 YSYEKL. V shed 4 bases and J shed 1 base, with 14 bases lying between them. CDR3 loop: CASSLNPGKSYEQYF. CDR3 nucleotide sequence: TGCGCCAGCAGCCTGAATCCGGGCAAATCCTACGAGCAGTACTTC.

This chain uses TRBV27 with TRBJ1-1; perhaps TRBD1 as D (6 bases). V lost 0 bases to trimming and J lost 6 bases, with 14 bases between them. CDR1 and CDR2 from the germline V gene are MNHEY and SMNVEV (reference sequence). CDR3 length: 15 residues. The CDR3 DNA follows: TGTGCCAGCAGTTTATCCCAGGGGCTCTCCTCTGAAGCTTTCTTT. It encodes CASSLSQGLSSEAFF.

This clonotype was counted at least ten times. The chain carries TRBV4-3 and TRBJ2-7; 7 positions agree with TRBD1. This CDR3 spans 14 amino acids. Per germline, CDR1 LGHNA and CDR2 YSLEER. V shed 4 bases, J shed 3 bases, and the junction held 6 bases outside the gene matches. CDR3: CASSPGTDLYEQYF. CDR3 DNA sequence: TGCGCCAGCAGCCCCGGGACAGACCTCTACGAGCAGTACTTC.

This clonotype was seen repeatedly, ten times or more. The chain uses TRBV2 and TRBJ2-5; 9 bases line up with TRBD1. CDR3 length equals 15 residues. Trimming cost V 4 bases and J 2 bases; bases outside gene matches: 5. Germline assignment: CDR1 SNHLY and CDR2 FYNNEI. CDR3 amino acids: CASSARDRAQETQYF. CDR3 DNA sequence: TGTGCCAGCAGTGCGCGGGACAGGGCGCAAGAGACCCAGTACTTC.

In the case of this clonotype: It may be a read error: a sequence one base away is much more abundant. The chain carries TRBV4-3 and TRBJ1-1, with unresolved D. V lost 1 base and J lost 3, with 12 bases in between. Per germline, CDR1 LGHNA and CDR2 YSLEER. The CDR3 totals 15 residues. CDR3 nucleotides: TGCGCCAGCAGCCAAGCTCGAACGGTGGACACTGAAGCTTTCTTT. This translates into CASSQARTVDTEAFF.

This clonotype was counted at least ten times. The V and J genes are TRBV6-5 and TRBJ1-1, with TRBD1 matching 7 bases. Germline-derived CDR1 and CDR2 are MNHEY and SVGAGI. The CDR3 has 13 residues. V lost 6 bases and J lost 1; bases outside the gene matches: 2. The CDR3 DNA reads TGTGCCAGCAGCCGGACAGGGAACACTGAAGCTTTCTTT. Its translation: CASSRTGNTEAFF.

A remark on this clonotype: A much larger clone sits a single nucleotide away, making a read error possible. CDR3 loop: CASSLSLAGSGQYF. CDR3 nucleotide sequence: TGCGCCAGCAGCTTGAGTCTAGCGGGGAGTGGGCAGTACTTC. The V call is TRBV5-1, the J call TRBJ2-7; 9 bases line up with TRBD2. The CDR3 consists of 14 residues. Trimming removed 1 base from V and 9 bases from J; junction bases left unmatched: 8. CDR1 and CDR2 from the germline V gene are SGHRS and YFSETQ.

This clonotype was seen repeatedly, ten times or more. This sequence joins TRBV12-3 or TRBV12-4 and TRBJ2-3; D gene unclear. The CDR3 runs 15 residues. The ends were cut back, 6 bases at V and 0 bases at J, with 13 bases in the middle. CDR3 bases: TGTGCCAGCAGCCATTTTGGGCCTAGCACAGATACGCAGTATTTT. This codes for CASSHFGPSTDTQYF.

This clonotype was detected ten times or more. The J gene is TRBJ1-1, the V gene TRBV29-1, with D tentatively TRBD1 (5 bases). Germline V gene lookup returns CDR1 SQVTM and CDR2 ANQGSEA. The CDR3 consists of 12 residues. Between the trimmed V and J ends, which lost 6 bases and 6 bases, there was a span of 14 bases. In DNA form, the CDR3 reads TGCAGCGTATCAGGGTTTAGTGCTGAAGCTTTCTTT. It is translated as CSVSGFSAEAFF.

The chain has TRBV12-3 or TRBV12-4 and TRBJ2-1; weak D call: TRBD2 (6 bases). V dropped 6 bases and J dropped 0 bases, with 15 bases sitting between them. The length of the CDR3 is 16 residues. CDR3 amino acids: CASSPMGGSSYNEQFF. CDR3 coding DNA: TGTGCCAGCAGCCCCATGGGGGGTAGCTCCTACAATGAGCAGTTCTTC.

This clonotype appeared many times. The rearrangement joins TRBV12-3 or TRBV12-4 to TRBJ2-5, with no clear D. The CDR3 consists of 14 residues. V shed 3 bases and J shed 4 bases, with 12 bases lying between them. The CDR3 nucleotides read TGTGCCAGCAGTTTTGTGGGTGTCGGAGAGACCCAGTACTTC. Translating gives CASSFVGVGETQYF.

This clonotype was observed many times. The V and J genes are TRBV24-1 and TRBJ1-5; D uncertain. The germline V and J ends were trimmed by 8 bases and 5 bases, with 12 bases remaining between them. The CDR3 loop spans 13 amino acids. Germline-derived CDR1 and CDR2 are KGHDR and SFDVKD. The CDR3 DNA follows: TGTGCCACCATGGTGAGGACTGATCAGCCCCAGCATTTT. Its translation: CATMVRTDQPQHF.

This clonotype was found many times. The chain recombines TRBV4-1 with TRBJ2-1; 15 bases line up with TRBD2. The V gene's germline CDR1 is MGHRA and CDR2 YSYEKL. The CDR3 consists of 17 residues. J lost 6 bases, V lost 4 bases, and 7 bases had no gene match. The CDR3 is CASSPGTSGGRGNEQFF. The CDR3, as DNA: TGCGCCAGCAGCCCCGGGACTAGCGGGGGGCGGGGCAATGAGCAGTTCTTC.

At least ten counts were recorded for this clonotype. This rearrangement joins TRBV13 to TRBJ2-5; D is ambiguous. The CDR3 covers 14 residues. The germline V gene has CDR1 PRHDT and CDR2 FYEKMQ (reference sequence). Trimming pared 2 bases from V and 5 bases from J, leaving 12 bases between. CDR3 sequence: CASSLSVFAETQYF. DNA of the CDR3: TGTGCCAGCAGCTTATCAGTGTTCGCGGAGACCCAGTACTTC.

V and J are TRBV7-9 and TRBJ1-5, with 8 bases identical to TRBD1. Germline V gives CDR1 SEHNR, CDR2 FQNEAQ (reference sequence). The CDR3 extends over 14 amino acids. V trimming: 1 base; J trimming: 4 bases; junction bases outside the gene matches: 0. The CDR3 sequence: CASSLDRGNQPQHF. CDR3 in DNA: TGTGCCAGCAGCTTAGACAGGGGGAATCAGCCCCAGCATTTT.

V gene TRBV19 combines with J gene TRBJ1-2; 7 nucleotides line up with TRBD1. With 5 bases clipped from V and 4 bases from J, the junction kept 10 bases outside the gene matches. From germline, CDR1 is LNHDA and CDR2 SQIVND (reference sequence). CDR3 size: 15 residues. The CDR3 DNA follows: TGTGCCAGTAGTCCCCCGGACAGGATCCCCTATGGCTACACCTTC. Its translation is CASSPPDRIPYGYTF.

This clonotype was detected many times. The gene calls are TRBV7-6 and TRBJ2-3; D remains ambiguous. Trimming shortened V by 1 base and J by 2 bases, and 19 bases separated the two germline ends. Per the germline V gene, CDR1 is SGHVS and CDR2 is FNYEAQ. This CDR3 comprises 18 residues. In nucleotides, the CDR3 is TGTGCCAGCAGCTTAGTTTTGGCTTCTCATACCATCACAGATACGCAGTATTTT. This sequence encodes CASSLVLASHTITDTQYF.

The CDR3 loop reads CAWSQGTGELFF. CDR3 nucleotide sequence: TGTGCCTGGAGCCAGGGGACCGGGGAGCTGTTTTTT. The chain has TRBV30 and TRBJ2-2, with D possibly TRBD1 on 6 matching bases. CDR1 is GTSNPN and CDR2 is SVGIG in the germline V gene (reference sequence). The V end lost 3 bases, the J end lost 5 bases, and 7 bases lay between the germline ends. This CDR3 spans 12 amino acids. Full variable domain (remainder filled in from reference TRBV30 and TRBJ2-2): SQTIHQWPATLVQPVGSPLSLECTVEGTSNPNLYWYRQAAGRGLQLLFYSVGIGQISSEVPQNLSASRPQDRQFILSSKKLLLSDSGFYLCAWSQGTGELFFGEGSRLTVL.

This clonotype was picked up a small number of times. This may stem from a read error, because a much larger clone lies one nucleotide away. This chain joins TRBV7-7 and TRBJ2-5; the D is unclear. The length of the CDR3 is 14 residues. CDR1 is SSHAT and CDR2 is FNYEAQ in the germline V gene (reference sequence). In DNA form, the CDR3 reads TGTGCTAGCAGCCTCCCGGGCCCCCAGGAGCCCCAGTACTTC. Its translation is CASSLPGPQEPQYF.

Comments on this clonotype: With a much larger clone just one base away, this may be a read error. This chain links TRBV20-1 with TRBJ2-5, with unresolved D. CDR3 length: 12 amino acids. CDR1 and CDR2 (germline): DFQATT, SNEGSKA (reference sequence). The CDR3 nucleotides read TGCGGTGCTAGAGGCCTTAAAGAGACCCAGTACTTC. Amino acid sequence: CGARGLKETQYF.

This clonotype showed up many times. The CDR3 sequence: CASSSIGRQDTQYF. The CDR3 bases are TGTGCCAGCAGTTCCATCGGGCGACAGGATACGCAGTATTTT. The chain links TRBV6-2 or TRBV6-3 to TRBJ2-3; a possible D gene is TRBD1 (5 bases). CDR3 size: 14 residues. Germline V lookup: CDR1 MNHEY, CDR2 SVGEGT. V was clipped by 4 bases and J by 6 bases, with 14 bases between them.

This clonotype was counted many times. The chain couples TRBV4-1 to TRBJ2-3; unclear D gene. This CDR3 spans 15 amino acids. Per germline, CDR1 MGHRA and CDR2 YSYEKL. The V end was cut by 4 bases, the J end by 7 bases, with 18 bases between. The CDR3 region has the DNA TGCGCCAGCAGCCCTTCTCCGTGGGAAGGGAATACGCAGTATTTT. It yields the protein CASSPSPWEGNTQYF.

This clonotype came up many times. V gene TRBV7-8 combines with J gene TRBJ2-7; no clear D. The V end was cut by 11 bases, the J end by 3 bases, with 17 bases between. CDR1 and CDR2 (germline): SGHVS, FQNEAQ. The CDR3 loop spans 13 amino acids. The CDR3 bases are TGTGCCGGTGGGTTAGGGCGAAGCTACGAGCAGTACTTC. It codes for CAGGLGRSYEQYF.

This clonotype was counted ten times or more. The chain carries TRBV28 and TRBJ2-1; 7 bases map to TRBD1. The CDR3 has 17 residues. The V and J ends lost 4 bases and 0 bases, in that order; junction bases with no gene match: 9. CDR1 is MDHEN, CDR2 SYDVKM, per germline. The CDR3, as DNA: TGTGCCAGCAGTTATACCACCCAGGGGGACTCCTACAATGAGCAGTTCTTC. Translated: CASSYTTQGDSYNEQFF. Supplemented by reference TRBV28 and TRBJ2-1, the full variable domain reads DVKVTQSSRYLVKRTGEKVFLECVQDMDHENMFWYRQDPGLGLRLIYFSYDVKMKEKGDIPEGYSVSREKKERFSLILESASTNQTSMYLCASSYTTQGDSYNEQFFGPGTRLTVL.

This clonotype was recorded at least ten times. This chain uses TRBV19 with TRBJ1-1; maybe TRBD1 (5 bases). The ends were cut back, 8 bases at V and 1 base at J, with 8 bases in the middle. The CDR3 is 12 amino acids. Germline assignment: CDR1 LNHDA and CDR2 SQIVND (reference sequence). The CDR3 DNA sequence: TGTGCCAGTCGAACAGGGAACACTGAAGCTTTCTTT. It yields the protein CASRTGNTEAFF. The entire variable domain, with the rest obtained from reference TRBV19 and TRBJ1-1, is as follows: DGGITQSPKYLFRKEGQNVTLSCEQNLNHDAMYWYRQDPGQGLRLIYYSQIVNDFQKGDIAEGYSVSREKKESFPLTVTSAQKNPTAFYLCASRTGNTEAFFGQGTRLTVV.

This clonotype has ten or more counts. This sequence joins TRBV7-9 and TRBJ2-5, with TRBD1 as a possible D gene (6 bases). CDR3 length: 13 amino acids. V lost 10 bases and J lost 0, with 12 bases in between. Germline lookup yields CDR1 SEHNR and CDR2 FQNEAQ (reference sequence). This CDR3 reads CATARTDQETQYF. As DNA, the CDR3 is TGTGCCACCGCCCGGACAGACCAAGAGACCCAGTACTTC.

This clonotype occurred many times. The V gene is TRBV27, the J gene TRBJ1-5, with D perhaps matching TRBD1 (6 bases). The CDR3 is 14 residues long. Trimming removed 5 bases from V and 0 bases from J, with 8 bases in between. Per the germline V gene, CDR1 is MNHEY and CDR2 is SMNVEV (reference sequence). CDR3 region: CASSKGGSNQPQHF. The CDR3 DNA reads as TGTGCCAGCAGTAAAGGGGGTAGCAATCAGCCCCAGCATTTT.

V and J are TRBV27 and TRBJ2-7, with D uncertain. The length of the CDR3 is 13 residues. Per germline, CDR1 MNHEY and CDR2 SMNVEV (reference sequence). Between the trimmed V and J ends, which lost 4 bases and 3 bases, there was a span of 10 bases. The CDR3 is CASSSGLGYEQYF. In nucleotides, the CDR3 is TGTGCCAGCAGTTCCGGATTGGGCTACGAGCAGTACTTC.

As concerns this clonotype: A much larger clone lies one base from this, so it may be a read error. The chain employs TRBV20-1 and TRBJ2-7, with 7 positions matching TRBD1. The CDR3 loop spans 15 amino acids. Per the germline V gene, CDR1 is DFQATT and CDR2 is SNEGSKA (reference sequence). J lost 9 bases, V lost 3 bases, and 17 bases had no gene match. In nucleotides, the CDR3 is TGCAGTGCTAGCATACAGGGGAGTCCCATCTCCGCGCAGTACTTC. This encodes CSASIQGSPISAQYF.

This clonotype was detected ten times or more. The chain couples TRBV28 to TRBJ2-3; 9 nucleotides agree with TRBD2. The germline V gene encodes CDR1 MDHEN and CDR2 SYDVKM. V shed 5 bases and J 0 bases; nucleotides not matched to a gene: 3. The CDR3 sequence is 15 residues long. CDR3 amino acids: CASSRLAASTDTQYF. The CDR3 DNA is TGTGCCAGCAGTAGACTAGCGGCTAGCACAGATACGCAGTATTTT. The whole variable domain, remainder taken from reference TRBV28 and TRBJ2-3, is DVKVTQSSRYLVKRTGEKVFLECVQDMDHENMFWYRQDPGLGLRLIYFSYDVKMKEKGDIPEGYSVSREKKERFSLILESASTNQTSMYLCASSRLAASTDTQYFGPGTRLTVL.

In this sample, this clonotype turned up many times. V is TRBV24-1 and J is TRBJ2-3; unclear D gene. Trimming removed 6 bases from V and 4 bases from J, with 13 bases in between. Germline CDR1 and CDR2: KGHDR and SFDVKD. The CDR3 spans 14 residues. CDR3 loop: CATSTRPPPDTQYF. The CDR3 DNA is TGTGCCACCAGTACCAGACCCCCGCCAGATACGCAGTATTTT.